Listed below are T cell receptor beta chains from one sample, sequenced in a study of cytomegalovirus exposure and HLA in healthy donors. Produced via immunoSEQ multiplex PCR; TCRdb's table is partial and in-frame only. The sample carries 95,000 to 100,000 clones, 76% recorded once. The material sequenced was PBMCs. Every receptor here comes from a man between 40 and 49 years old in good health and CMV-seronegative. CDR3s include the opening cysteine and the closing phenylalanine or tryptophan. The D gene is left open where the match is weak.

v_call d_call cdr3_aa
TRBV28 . CASSAGDGNYGYTF
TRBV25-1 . CASSASAGSREGYTF
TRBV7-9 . CASSLGGGTEAFF
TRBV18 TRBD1 CASSSFDRVLNQPQHF
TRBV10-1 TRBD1 CASRSGGPLMWAQHF
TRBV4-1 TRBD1 CASSLRQGANTEAFF
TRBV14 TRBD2 CASSQGRGLRKNIQYF
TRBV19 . CASSVTDTQYF
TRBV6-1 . CASSESLGGYAEAFF
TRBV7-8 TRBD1 CASSFTPGQGRGNTIYF
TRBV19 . CASSGGVRGYTF
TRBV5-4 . CASSAGHYGYTF
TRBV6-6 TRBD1 CASKVRTGGRETQYF
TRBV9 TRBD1 CASSLTSGQGARNEQFF
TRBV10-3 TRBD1 CAISGGQGRGAQYF
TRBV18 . CASSPSVTDTQYF
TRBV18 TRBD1 CASSSGQGSDEQYF
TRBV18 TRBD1 CASSPGQANTEAFF
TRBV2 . CASTRSVAQPQHF
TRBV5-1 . CASSWTVPGELFF
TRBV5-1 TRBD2 CASSLGGRGSQYF
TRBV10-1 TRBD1 CASRPGDRGTEAFF
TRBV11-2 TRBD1 CASSAGQGSYDEQYF
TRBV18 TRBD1 CASSPLTGQGGTEAFF
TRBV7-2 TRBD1 CASSTRRTGAFEAFF
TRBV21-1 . CASSKEGFRCQPQHF
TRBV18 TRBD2 CASSLGLVRTDTQYF
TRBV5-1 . CASSVGTTNTGELFF
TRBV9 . CASSGTGSLNTEAFF
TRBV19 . CASSHDALAGYGYTF
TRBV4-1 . CASSQAFWGDQETQYF
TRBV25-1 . CASSSLAADTQYF
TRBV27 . CASSLWGEGYGYTF
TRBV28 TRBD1 CASRTGASGTDTQYF
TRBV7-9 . CSSSPPRKETQYF
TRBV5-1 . CASSESNYGYTF
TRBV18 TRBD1 CASSPGQGITYEQYF
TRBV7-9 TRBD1 CASSWGQSNTEAFF
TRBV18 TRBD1 CASSPGTGASSAFF
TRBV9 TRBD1 CASSVWDSDNYGYTF
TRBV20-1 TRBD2 CSAKAGVEQFF
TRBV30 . CARGLSNEQFF
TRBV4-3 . CASSQDGGEQFF
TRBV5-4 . CASSSQGAQETQYF
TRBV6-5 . CASSYSKQGGTEAFF
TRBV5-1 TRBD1 CASSSGTENTEAFF
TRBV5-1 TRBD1 CASSGQENTEAFF
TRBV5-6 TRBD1 CASSLGQGDSPLHF
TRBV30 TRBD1 CAWSVLDRGTGYTF
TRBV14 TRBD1 CASSQNRGHNSPLHF